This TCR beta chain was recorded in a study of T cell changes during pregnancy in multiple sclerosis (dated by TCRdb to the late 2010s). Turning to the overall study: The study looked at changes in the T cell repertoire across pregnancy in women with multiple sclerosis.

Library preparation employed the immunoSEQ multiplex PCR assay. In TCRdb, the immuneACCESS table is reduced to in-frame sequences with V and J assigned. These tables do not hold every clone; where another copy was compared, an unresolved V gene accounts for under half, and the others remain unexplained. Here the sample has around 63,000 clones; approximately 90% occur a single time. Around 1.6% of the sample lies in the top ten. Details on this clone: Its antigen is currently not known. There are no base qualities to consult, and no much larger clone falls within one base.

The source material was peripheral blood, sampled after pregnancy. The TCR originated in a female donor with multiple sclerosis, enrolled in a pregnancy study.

CDR3 loop: CASSLGDREIPGYTF. The nucleotides read TGTGCCAGCAGCTTAGGGGACAGGGAAATACCTGGCTACACCTTC. In this chain, TRBV13 is recombined with TRBJ1-2, and 8 junction bases match TRBD1. For CDR1 and CDR2, the germline V gene (reference sequence) lists PRHDT and FYEKMQ. Ends trimmed: V by 0 bases, J by 7 bases; bases unmatched to a gene: 7. From its cysteine to its phenylalanine, the CDR3 spans 15 amino acids. Only the CDR3 DNA stays, 45 bases, in frame from base 1. With the portions outside the CDR3 filled from the reference TRBV13 and TRBJ1-2 genes, the complete variable region becomes AAGVIQSPRHLIKEKRETATLKCYPIPRHDTVYWYQQGPGQDPQFLISFYEKMQSDKGSIPDRFSAQQFSDYHSELNMSSLELGDSALYFCASSLGDREIPGYTFGSGTRLTVV.